These 6 T cell receptor beta chains were all obtained from the same sample, sequenced in a study of regulatory T cells in long-lasting Graves disease. Noted time point: newly diagnosed GD, antithyroid drugs for less than 3 months. After RNA was extracted from PBMCs, the TCR library was made from it. Library construction for TCR beta used iRepertoire HTBI primers and Arm-PCR of CDR3 regions. TCRdb recomputed calls from the multiplex PCR reads with MiXCR, one row per CDR3 protein. The data contain 580,000 or so distinct CDR3 sequences, 16% of them seen just once; the ten biggest clones take up around 12%. The data were also submitted as part of a second study, on T cells in Graves' hyperthyroidism and ophthalmopathy.

The sequencing here drew on peripheral blood mononuclear cells (PBMCs), taken at new diagnosis, from a patient treated with antithyroid drugs. Source of these receptors: a man younger than 35 with Graves disease.

This clonotype was detected many times. The CDR3 nucleotides read TGTGCCAGCAGTTCCCCTGACTCTTACGAGCAGTACTTC. This gives the protein CASSSPDSYEQYF. The V call is TRBV28, the J call TRBJ2-7; D not resolved. The CDR3 totals 13 residues. The germline CDR1 and CDR2 sequences are MDHEN and SYDVKM. The ends were cut back, 4 bases at V and 4 bases at J, with 11 bases in the middle.

As concerns this clonotype: A read error may produce the germline difference seen at one junction end. The J gene is TRBJ2-1, the V gene TRBV14; TRBD2 matches at 7 bases. CDR1 is SGHDN, CDR2 FVKESK, per germline. The CDR3 length is 17 residues. CDR3 sequence reads: CASSQAAGVVSYNVQFF. In nucleotides, the CDR3 is TGTGCCAGCAGCCAAGCGGCGGGAGTAGTCTCCTACAATGTGCAGTTCTTC.

This clonotype was observed at least ten times. The rearrangement uses TRBV18 and TRBJ2-3; 9 bases agree with TRBD2. Germline CDR1 KGHSH, CDR2 LQKENI. CDR3 length: 16 residues. J lost 2 bases, V lost 2 bases, and 5 bases had no gene match. For the CDR3, the DNA is TGTGCCAGCTCACCAGAACTAGCGGGCTTCACAGATACGCAGTATTTT. Translating it yields CASSPELAGFTDTQYF.

The chain has TRBV11-2 and TRBJ2-1; D gene ambiguous. The CDR3 is made up of 14 amino acids. In germline, CDR1 is SGHAT, CDR2 FQNNGV. V lost 5 bases and J 7 bases, leaving 15 bases between the germline ends. CDR3 DNA sequence: TGTGCCAGCAGCACCGCTCCGACCTGGAATGAGCAGTTCTTC. Translated: CASSTAPTWNEQFF.

About this clonotype: The junction departs from the called germline gene at one end, perhaps through a read error. The chain joins TRBV3-1 to TRBJ1-5, with 7 bases lining up with TRBD1. The V gene's germline CDR1 is LGHDT and CDR2 YNNKEL (reference sequence). CDR3 size: 14 residues. DNA for the CDR3: TGTGCCAGCAGCTTTGGACAGGCCGTAAGGCCCCAGCGTTTT. Translation: CASSFGQAVRPQRF.

V is TRBV7-2 and J is TRBJ2-5; D is ambiguous. This CDR3 contains 15 residues. Germline CDR1 is SGHTA and CDR2 is FQGNSA. The germline V and J ends were trimmed by 0 bases and 3 bases, with 11 bases remaining between them. CDR3: CASSLAAIKKETQYF. CDR3 coding DNA: TGTGCCAGCAGCTTAGCGGCGATTAAAAAAGAGACCCAGTACTTC. Full variable domain (outside the CDR3, taken from reference TRBV7-2 and TRBJ2-5): GAGVSQSPSNKVTEKGKDVELRCDPISGHTALYWYRQSLGQGLEFLIYFQGNSAPDKSGLPSDRFSAERTGGSVSTLTIQRTQQEDSAVYLCASSLAAIKKETQYFGPGTRLLVL.